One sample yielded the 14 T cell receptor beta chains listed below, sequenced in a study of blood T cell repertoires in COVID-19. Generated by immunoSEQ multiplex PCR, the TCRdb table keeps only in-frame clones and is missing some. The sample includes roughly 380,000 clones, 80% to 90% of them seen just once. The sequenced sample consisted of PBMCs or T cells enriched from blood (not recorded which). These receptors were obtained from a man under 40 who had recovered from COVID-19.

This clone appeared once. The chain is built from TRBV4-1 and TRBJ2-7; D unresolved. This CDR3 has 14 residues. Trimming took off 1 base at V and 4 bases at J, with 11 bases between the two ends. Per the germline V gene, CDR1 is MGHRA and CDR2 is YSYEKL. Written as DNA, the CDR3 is TGCGCCAGCAGCCAAGCCCGGGTCACATACGAGCAGTACTTC. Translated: CASSQARVTYEQYF.

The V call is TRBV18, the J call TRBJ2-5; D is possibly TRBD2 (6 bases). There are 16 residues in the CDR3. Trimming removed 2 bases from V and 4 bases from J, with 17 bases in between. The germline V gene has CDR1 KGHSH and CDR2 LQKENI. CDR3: CASSPSSGRTRETQYF. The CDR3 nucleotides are TGTGCCAGCTCACCATCCTCAGGGAGGACGCGAGAGACCCAGTACTTC.

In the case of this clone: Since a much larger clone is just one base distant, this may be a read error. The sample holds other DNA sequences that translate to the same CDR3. This CDR3 is CAWSVPGDEQFF. For the CDR3, the DNA is TGTGCCTGGAGTGTACCCGGGGATGAGCAGTTCTTC. The chain links TRBV30 to TRBJ2-1; possibly TRBD2 for D (5 bases). The V end lost 0 bases, the J end lost 8 bases, and 8 bases lay between the germline ends. Germline-derived CDR1 and CDR2 are GTSNPN and SVGIG (reference sequence). The CDR3 is 12 amino acids.

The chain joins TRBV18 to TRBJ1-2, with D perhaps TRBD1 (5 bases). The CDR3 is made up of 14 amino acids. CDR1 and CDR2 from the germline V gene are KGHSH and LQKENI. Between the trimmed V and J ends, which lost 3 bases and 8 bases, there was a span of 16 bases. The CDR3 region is CASSPAGRTGGYTF. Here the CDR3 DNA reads TGTGCCAGCTCACCGGCAGGGAGGACGGGAGGCTACACCTTC.

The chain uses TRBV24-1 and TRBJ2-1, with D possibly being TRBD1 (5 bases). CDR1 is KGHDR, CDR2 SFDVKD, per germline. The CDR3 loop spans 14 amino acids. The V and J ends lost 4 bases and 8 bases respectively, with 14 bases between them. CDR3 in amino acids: CATSDSGQSDEQFF. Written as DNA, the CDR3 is TGTGCCACCAGTGACTCAGGACAATCCGATGAGCAGTTCTTC.

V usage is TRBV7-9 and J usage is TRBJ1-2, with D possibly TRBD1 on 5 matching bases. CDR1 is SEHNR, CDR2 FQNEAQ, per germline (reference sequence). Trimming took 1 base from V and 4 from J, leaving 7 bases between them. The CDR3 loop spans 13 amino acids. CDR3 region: CASSLEGIYGYTF. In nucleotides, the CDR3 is TGTGCCAGCAGCTTAGAGGGGATCTATGGCTACACCTTC.

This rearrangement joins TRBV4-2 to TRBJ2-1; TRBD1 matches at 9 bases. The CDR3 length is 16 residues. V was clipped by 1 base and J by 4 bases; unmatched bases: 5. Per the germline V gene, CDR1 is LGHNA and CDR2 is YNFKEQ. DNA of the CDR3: TGTGCCAGCAGCCAAGGAGGAGGGACAGGGTACAATGAGCAGTTCTTC. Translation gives CASSQGGGTGYNEQFF.

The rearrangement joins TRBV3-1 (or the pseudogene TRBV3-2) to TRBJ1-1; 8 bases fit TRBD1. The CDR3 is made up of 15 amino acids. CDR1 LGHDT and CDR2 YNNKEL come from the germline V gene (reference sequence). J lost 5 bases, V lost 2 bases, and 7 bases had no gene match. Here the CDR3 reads CASSQRTGGRTEAFF. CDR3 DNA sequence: TGTGCCAGCAGCCAACGAACAGGGGGGAGGACTGAAGCTTTCTTT.

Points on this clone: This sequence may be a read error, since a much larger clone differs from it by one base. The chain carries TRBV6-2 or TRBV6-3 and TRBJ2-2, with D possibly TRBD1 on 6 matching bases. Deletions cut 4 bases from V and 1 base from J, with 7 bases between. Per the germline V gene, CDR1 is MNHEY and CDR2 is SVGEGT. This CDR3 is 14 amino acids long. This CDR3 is CASSSTGNTGELFF. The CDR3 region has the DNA TGTGCCAGCAGTTCGACAGGGAACACCGGGGAGCTGTTTTTT.

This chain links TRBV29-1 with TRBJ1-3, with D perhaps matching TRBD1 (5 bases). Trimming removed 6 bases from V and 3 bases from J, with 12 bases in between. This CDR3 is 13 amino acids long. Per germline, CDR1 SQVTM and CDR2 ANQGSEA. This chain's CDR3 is CSVDAGGGNTIYF. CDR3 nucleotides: TGCAGCGTCGACGCGGGGGGTGGAAACACCATATATTTT.

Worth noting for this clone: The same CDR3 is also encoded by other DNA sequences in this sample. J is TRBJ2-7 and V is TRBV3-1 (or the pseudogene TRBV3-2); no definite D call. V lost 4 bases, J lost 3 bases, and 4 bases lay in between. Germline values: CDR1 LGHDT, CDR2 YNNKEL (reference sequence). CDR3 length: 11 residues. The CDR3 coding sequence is TGTGCCAGCAGCCTTAGCTACGAGCAGTACTTC. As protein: CASSLSYEQYF.

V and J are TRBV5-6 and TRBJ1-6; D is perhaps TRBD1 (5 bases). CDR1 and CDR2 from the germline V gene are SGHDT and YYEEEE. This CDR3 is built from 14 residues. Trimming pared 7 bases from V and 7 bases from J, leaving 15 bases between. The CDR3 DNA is TGTGCCAGCTCCCCGACAGTCTTAAATTCACCCCTCCACTTT. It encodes CASSPTVLNSPLHF.

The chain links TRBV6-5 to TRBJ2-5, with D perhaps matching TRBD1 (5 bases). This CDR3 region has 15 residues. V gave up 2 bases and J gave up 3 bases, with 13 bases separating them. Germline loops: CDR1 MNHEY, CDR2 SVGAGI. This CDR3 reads CASSYGPSREETQYF. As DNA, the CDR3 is TGTGCCAGCAGTTACGGGCCCAGCAGGGAAGAGACCCAGTACTTC.

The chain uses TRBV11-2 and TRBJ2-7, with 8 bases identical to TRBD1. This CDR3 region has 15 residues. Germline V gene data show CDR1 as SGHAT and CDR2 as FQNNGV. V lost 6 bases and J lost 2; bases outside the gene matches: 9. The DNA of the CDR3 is TGTGCCAGCAGTTACGGGACAGGTCCTGCCTACGAGCAGTACTTC. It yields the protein CASSYGTGPAYEQYF.